These 23 T cell receptor beta chains originate from one sample sequenced in a study of T cell repertoires in cytomegalovirus infection. TCRdb reprocessed the reads via MiXCR and lists one record per CDR3 protein. Of roughly 700,000 distinct CDR3 sequences in the sample, roughly a third are singletons; the top ten hold about 18%. Antigens for these TCRs are unknown. Specimen: cultured PBMCs, collected from culture after CMV antigen stimulation. The receptor source for this set is a human donor in good health (CMV status not recorded). Some clones in this sample may be carry-over from other donors' samples.

V usage is TRBV6-6 and J usage is TRBJ1-2; the match to TRBD1 covers 7 bases. V lost 10 bases and J lost 8; bases outside the gene matches: 13. CDR1 and CDR2 (germline): MNHNY, SVGAGI (reference sequence). The CDR3 is made up of 13 amino acids. The CDR3 loop is CAINGQDAGGYTF. CDR3 sequence (DNA): TGTGCCATCAACGGACAGGACGCAGGGGGCTACACCTTC.

This clonotype was recorded only once. The rearrangement links TRBV20-1 to TRBJ1-5, with D possibly TRBD1 on 5 matching bases. This CDR3 is 17 amino acids long. Germline CDR1 is DFQATT and CDR2 is SNEGSKA (reference sequence). V shed 6 bases and J shed 2 bases, with 23 bases lying between them. The CDR3 region is CSAPGGGMGYGNQPQHF. In nucleotides, the CDR3 is TGCAGTGCCCCCGGGGGAGGGATGGGATATGGCAATCAGCCCCAGCATTTT.

The chain uses TRBV12-3 or TRBV12-4 and TRBJ2-5, with a possible D match to TRBD1 (5 bases). The V end was cut by 3 bases, the J end by 4 bases, with 12 bases between. The CDR3 is made up of 14 amino acids. The CDR3 DNA reads TGTGCCAGCAGTTTCGGCAGGGCGGCAGAGACCCAGTACTTC. Residues: CASSFGRAAETQYF.

This clonotype was observed at least ten times. The chain uses TRBV7-6 and TRBJ2-1; either TRBD1 or TRBD2 may supply D (5 bases each). The CDR3 consists of 14 residues. Trimming removed 1 base from V and 4 bases from J, with 8 bases in between. The germline CDR1 and CDR2 sequences are SGHVS and FNYEAQ. As DNA, the CDR3 is TGTGCCAGCAGCTTAGGGGACCTATACAATGAGCAGTTCTTC. Protein sequence: CASSLGDLYNEQFF.

The table lists this clonotype with a few counts. V is TRBV10-3 and J is TRBJ1-1, with D perhaps matching TRBD1 (6 bases). Germline V gives CDR1 ENHRY, CDR2 SYGVKD. The CDR3 is 17 amino acids. Deletions cut 10 bases from V and 0 bases from J, with 24 bases between. The chain's CDR3 is CATRMPEKGGMNTEAFF. The CDR3 DNA follows: TGTGCCACCCGGATGCCGGAAAAGGGGGGAATGAACACTGAAGCTTTCTTT.

The genes are TRBV19 and TRBJ2-5; D remains ambiguous. The germline V gene encodes CDR1 LNHDA and CDR2 SQIVND (reference sequence). Trimming stripped 4 bases from V and 3 bases from J, with 9 bases between. CDR3 length equals 13 residues. For the CDR3, the DNA is TGTGCCAGTAGTAAGGCCTTTAAAGAGACCCAGTACTTC. Translation: CASSKAFKETQYF.

This clonotype was detected many times. The genes are TRBV7-2 and TRBJ1-1; the D is unclear. The CDR3 contains 14 residues. Per the germline V gene, CDR1 is SGHTA and CDR2 is FQGNSA. Trimming shortened V by 5 bases and J by 3 bases, and 13 bases separated the two germline ends. In DNA form, the CDR3 reads TGTGCCAGCAGCAAAACAAGAGGGTACACTGAAGCTTTCTTT. Translation: CASSKTRGYTEAFF.

Only a few counts were recorded for this clonotype. The rearrangement joins TRBV15 to TRBJ1-5, with 11 bases lining up with TRBD1. Per the germline V gene, CDR1 is LNHNV and CDR2 is YYDKDF (reference sequence). Germline trimming cut 2 bases from V and 4 bases from J; bases unmatched to any gene: 4. The CDR3 is 16 residues long. The chain's CDR3 is CATSRNRDRGNQPQHF. The CDR3 DNA reads as TGTGCCACCAGCAGAAACCGGGACAGGGGGAATCAGCCCCAGCATTTT.

The V gene is TRBV20-1, the J gene TRBJ2-1, with no clear D. Trimming took off 5 bases at V and 0 bases at J, with 14 bases between the two ends. This CDR3 is 15 amino acids long. CDR1 and CDR2 from the germline V gene are DFQATT and SNEGSKA (reference sequence). In nucleotides, the CDR3 is TGCAGTGCTGACCTGGGTTACAGCTCCTACAATGAGCAGTTCTTC. Translating it yields CSADLGYSSYNEQFF.

J is TRBJ2-1 and V is TRBV6-1, with 8 bases fitting TRBD1. Germline loops: CDR1 MNHNS, CDR2 SASEGT. The CDR3 is 15 amino acids. Trimming at V came to 2 bases and at J to 4 bases, leaving 4 bases not matched to a gene. The CDR3 DNA sequence: TGTGCCAGCAGTGAAACAGGGGGAATTTACAATGAGCAGTTCTTC. It is translated as CASSETGGIYNEQFF.

The chain uses TRBV7-2 and TRBJ2-1; TRBD2 is a possible D gene (7 bases). V dropped 2 bases and J dropped 0 bases, with 17 bases sitting between them. Germline CDR1 and CDR2: SGHTA and FQGNSA. The CDR3 totals 18 residues. The CDR3 loop reads CASSLPSKGGSSYNEQFF. CDR3 sequence (DNA): TGTGCCAGCAGCTTACCTAGTAAGGGGGGGAGCTCCTACAATGAGCAGTTCTTC.

In its sample, this clonotype was seen a few times. V gene TRBV11-2 combines with J gene TRBJ2-5; no clear D gene. CDR3 length: 15 residues. The V gene's germline CDR1 is SGHAT and CDR2 FQNNGV. Trimming cost V 5 bases and J 4 bases, with 17 bases left between them. CDR3 sequence: CASSAISAGGETQYF. The CDR3 DNA follows: TGTGCCAGCAGCGCCATCTCAGCTGGCGGAGAGACCCAGTACTTC.

CDR3 amino acids: CASSMGFRDYGYTF. The DNA for the CDR3 is TGTGCCAGTAGTATGGGGTTTCGAGACTATGGCTACACCTTC. J is TRBJ1-2 and V is TRBV19; D is unclear. With 3 bases removed from V and 3 bases from J, the gap between germline ends came to 11 bases. This CDR3 region has 14 residues. Germline V gene sequence: CDR1 LNHDA, CDR2 SQIVND (reference sequence).

This chain links TRBV12-3 or TRBV12-4 with TRBJ1-2; TRBD1 is a possible D gene (5 bases). The V end lost 3 bases, the J end lost 3 bases, and 11 bases lay between the germline ends. This CDR3 region has 14 residues. CDR3 in DNA: TGTGCCAGCAGTTTCGCAGGGACGGACTATGGCTACACCTTC. Protein product: CASSFAGTDYGYTF.

Ten or more counts support this clonotype. The chain joins TRBV12-3 or TRBV12-4 to TRBJ1-2; possibly TRBD1 for D (5 bases). This CDR3 has 14 amino acids. The V end was cut by 5 bases, the J end by 5 bases, with 15 bases between. The CDR3 protein is CASSPGQGFYGYTF. In nucleotides, the CDR3 is TGTGCCAGCAGTCCGGGTCAGGGATTTTATGGCTACACCTTC.

This chain uses TRBV7-2 with TRBJ1-6; possibly TRBD1 for D (6 bases). CDR3 length: 16 residues. The germline V gene has CDR1 SGHTA and CDR2 FQGNSA. V was trimmed by 4 bases and J by 5 bases, leaving 15 bases between them. For the CDR3, the DNA is TGTGCCAGCAGCTCCTCCAGGGGATTCCATAATTCACCCCTCCACTTT. Translated: CASSSSRGFHNSPLHF.

The chain employs TRBV19 and TRBJ1-2; 7 nucleotides align to TRBD1. The J segment lost 2 bases and the V segment lost 4 bases, leaving 4 bases of the junction unmatched. CDR3 size: 14 residues. Germline loops: CDR1 LNHDA, CDR2 SQIVND (reference sequence). CDR3 amino acids: CASSKGQLNYGYTF. For the CDR3, the DNA is TGTGCCAGTAGTAAGGGACAGTTGAACTATGGCTACACCTTC.

This clonotype has a single count. A much larger clone sits a single nucleotide away, making a read error possible. This rearrangement joins TRBV7-2 to TRBJ2-3; tentative D call: TRBD2 (6 bases). Germline CDR1 reads SGHTA; CDR2 reads FQGNSA. This CDR3 has 14 amino acids. In DNA, the CDR3 is TGTGCCGGCAGCGGGCGGTGGTCCGAAGATACGCAGTATTTT. This codes for CAGSGRWSEDTQYF.

This clonotype was counted a few times. The V and J genes are TRBV19 and TRBJ1-5, with a weak D call TRBD1 (6 bases). CDR1 and CDR2 from the germline V gene are LNHDA and SQIVND (reference sequence). This CDR3 region has 14 residues. Trimming cost V 4 bases and J 3 bases, with 10 bases left between them. DNA of the CDR3: TGTGCCAGTAGTAAAGACAGGTTCAATCAGCCCCAGCATTTT. Its protein product is CASSKDRFNQPQHF.

V is TRBV3-1 and J is TRBJ1-4; possible D gene TRBD1, 5 bases. The CDR3 length is 15 residues. V gave up 0 bases and J gave up 8 bases, with 13 bases separating them. In germline, CDR1 is LGHDT, CDR2 YNNKEL (reference sequence). This CDR3 is CASSQDGTLREKLFF. In DNA, the CDR3 is TGTGCCAGCAGCCAAGATGGGACCCTCCGGGAAAAACTGTTTTTT.

This clonotype was detected a few times. The gene calls are TRBV3-1 and TRBJ2-6, with D possibly TRBD1 on 5 matching bases. Trimming cost V 4 bases and J 12 bases, with 16 bases left between them. This CDR3 has 14 amino acids. In germline, CDR1 is LGHDT, CDR2 YNNKEL (reference sequence). The CDR3 loop reads CASSRGYPGPVLTF. Here the CDR3 DNA reads TGTGCCAGCAGCCGGGGCTACCCCGGGCCCGTCCTGACTTTC. The whole variable domain, remainder taken from reference TRBV3-1 and TRBJ2-6, is DTAVSQTPKYLVTQMGNDKSIKCEQNLGHDTMYWYKQDSKKFLKIMFSYNNKELIINETVPNRFSPKSPDKAHLNLHINSLELGDSAVYFCASSRGYPGPVLTFGAGSRLTVL.

This clonotype was observed a handful of times. The chain recombines TRBV7-6 with TRBJ1-6, with D tentatively TRBD1 (5 bases). The CDR3 runs to 16 residues. Germline V gene lookup returns CDR1 SGHVS and CDR2 FNYEAQ. V was clipped by 1 base and J by 6 bases, with 13 bases between them. The CDR3 DNA reads as TGTGCCAGCAGCTTAGAGGGGACCGGGGTTAATTCACCCCTCCACTTT. It translates to CASSLEGTGVNSPLHF.

This clonotype occurred a few times. The J gene is TRBJ2-1, the V gene TRBV6-1; 16 positions match TRBD2. This CDR3 is built from 17 residues. V was pared by 5 bases and J by 8 bases, with 9 bases of the junction left unmatched. CDR1 and CDR2 from the germline V gene are MNHNS and SASEGT. The CDR3 nucleotides read TGTGCCAGCAGTAAAGGGACTAGCGGGGGGGCGCGCGATGAGCAGTTCTTC. Protein product: CASSKGTSGGARDEQFF.